This T cell receptor beta chain was sequenced in a study of shared clonotypes between healthy human individuals. Only a few counts were recorded for this clone. The antigen is undetermined. Other DNA sequences in the sample encode the same CDR3. General observations from the study: In the sorted subsets, rarefaction showed sequencing was incomplete despite large depth. Against clonotypes common to all four donors, non-shared ones had lower generation probabilities.

Authors' analysis steps: There were no quality scores in the junction-only immunoSEQ sequences, so filtering differed. Profiling relied on immunoSEQ multiplex PCR, and the TCRdb table lists in-frame clones only, not all of them. V, J and clone size are those of that table, while D and trimming were read from the DNA. The table includes roughly 1 million clones, about 76% detected once. This CDR3 has 12 amino acids. CDR1 and CDR2 from the germline V gene are MNHEY and SVGAGI. V shed 4 bases and J shed 2 bases, with 6 bases lying between them. The rearrangement uses TRBV6-5 and TRBJ2-7, with D uncertain. The TCR originated in a man younger than 35 in good health. The material sequenced was memory CD4+ T cells sorted from blood. The subset is: CD45RA-negative fraction. This chain's CDR3 is CASSSTAYEQYF. The CDR3 DNA follows: TGTGCCAGCAGTTCGACCGCCTACGAGCAGTACTTC.